These 28 T cell receptor beta chains came from one sample sequenced in a study of T cell responses to AZD1222 COVID-19 vaccine (dated by TCRdb to 2020 to 2022). The protocol used for the library was the immunoSEQ multiplex PCR assay. The immuneACCESS repertoire file appears here via TCRdb, limited to in-frame rearrangements. These files lack a portion of the clones; in checked studies, under half of the deficit traces to unresolved V genes, and the cause of the others is not known. Here the sample has over 110,000 clones; roughly 88% occur a single time. Together, the top ten hold 1.5% to 2% of the sample. Taken with the paper, the label for time point translates to: about 28 days (+/-7) after the second vaccine dose. Sequences were derived from peripheral blood, sampled 28 days after the second AZD1222 dose. All receptors derive from an adult who received the AZD1222 COVID-19 vaccine.

The V call is TRBV4-2, the J call TRBJ1-3, with 7 nucleotides matching TRBD1. V was pared by 0 bases and J by 4 bases, with 3 bases of the junction left unmatched. The V gene's germline CDR1 is LGHNA and CDR2 YNFKEQ. CDR3 length: 15 residues. CDR3 nucleotides: TGTGCCAGCAGCCAAGAGGGGACAGCGGGAAACACCATATATTTT. Protein: CASSQEGTAGNTIYF.

The V call is TRBV6-5, the J call TRBJ1-5; unclear D gene. V was shortened by 4 bases and J by 2 bases, with 15 bases between the two germline ends. Germline CDR1 MNHEY, CDR2 SVGAGI. CDR3 size: 16 residues. CDR3 amino acids: CASSSTSAGGNQPQHF. As DNA, the CDR3 is TGTGCCAGCAGTTCCACCAGTGCAGGTGGCAATCAGCCCCAGCATTTT.

Details on this clone: Other DNA sequences in the same sample also yield this CDR3. This sequence joins TRBV6-6 and TRBJ1-1, with unresolved D. This CDR3 is built from 12 residues. V shed 5 bases and J shed 0 bases, with 4 bases lying between them. Germline V CDR1 and CDR2: MNHNY, SVGAGI (reference sequence). The CDR3 DNA reads as TGTGCCAGCAGTCCACTGAACACTGAAGCTTTCTTT. It encodes CASSPLNTEAFF.

V usage is TRBV18 and J usage is TRBJ1-5, with D perhaps TRBD1 (6 bases). V was cut by 6 bases and J by 3 bases, with 15 bases left in between. The CDR3 is made up of 15 amino acids. The germline V gene encodes CDR1 KGHSH and CDR2 LQKENI. The CDR3 nucleotides are TGTGCCAGCTCCGGACAGCGGTCGGACAATCAGCCCCAGCATTTT. It codes for CASSGQRSDNQPQHF.

The V gene is TRBV30, the J gene TRBJ2-5; D not resolved. This CDR3 contains 13 residues. Trimming took 4 bases from V and 5 from J, leaving 14 bases between them. The germline V gene has CDR1 GTSNPN and CDR2 SVGIG (reference sequence). CDR3 sequence reads: CAWNPVWAETQYF. In DNA form, the CDR3 reads TGTGCCTGGAACCCTGTGTGGGCCGAGACCCAGTACTTC.

The chain employs TRBV7-3 and TRBJ2-1, with 11 bases matching TRBD2. The V and J ends lost 5 bases and 4 bases, in that order; junction bases with no gene match: 7. This CDR3 spans 16 amino acids. Germline values: CDR1 SGHTA, CDR2 FQGTGA. For the CDR3, the DNA is TGTGCCAGCAGCGCCCCCGGGACTAGCGGTTACAATGAGCAGTTCTTC. This encodes CASSAPGTSGYNEQFF.

V is TRBV19 and J is TRBJ2-1; TRBD2 agrees at 12 bases. Trimming took 6 bases from V and 10 from J; bases not matched to a gene: 13. Germline V gives CDR1 LNHDA, CDR2 SQIVND (reference sequence). The CDR3 runs 16 residues. The CDR3 DNA reads TGTGCCAGTAGCCCCTCGGCTAGCGGGGGGGCTCGAGAGCAGTTCTTC. It specifies CASSPSASGGAREQFF.

The chain employs TRBV10-3 and TRBJ2-5; TRBD1 agrees at 7 bases. This CDR3 is 15 amino acids long. CDR1 ENHRY and CDR2 SYGVKD come from the germline V gene. J gave up 5 bases and V 3 bases, and 9 bases lay outside the gene matches. DNA for the CDR3: TGTGCCATCAGTGATTCCGGACAGGCCTTCGAGACCCAGTACTTC. Translated, it gives CAISDSGQAFETQYF.

V and J are TRBV14 and TRBJ1-1; D is unresolved. The germline CDR1 and CDR2 sequences are SGHDN and FVKESK. This CDR3 has 14 amino acids. Trimming took 1 base from V and 4 from J, leaving 10 bases between them. CDR3 sequence reads: CASSQVQSATEAFF. CDR3 in DNA: TGTGCCAGCAGCCAAGTTCAAAGCGCCACTGAAGCTTTCTTT. The full variable domain, its missing parts supplied by reference TRBV14 and TRBJ1-1, is EAGVTQFPSHSVIEKGQTVTLRCDPISGHDNLYWYRRVMGKEIKFLLHFVKESKQDESGMPNNRFLAERTGGTYSTLKVQPAELEDSGVYFCASSQVQSATEAFFGQGTRLTVV.

A few counts support this clone. This chain uses TRBV6-2 or TRBV6-3 with TRBJ2-1, with 7 bases that match TRBD2. CDR3 length equals 14 residues. Germline CDR1 MNHEY, CDR2 SVGEGT. The V gene end was trimmed by 5 bases and the J gene end by 2 bases; junction bases not matched to a gene: 3. The CDR3 DNA reads TGTGCCAGCAGTCCCAGCGGGACCTACAATGAGCAGTTCTTC. It is translated as CASSPSGTYNEQFF.

In this sample, this clone turned up a few times. The gene calls are TRBV7-9 and TRBJ1-2; D gene uncertain. The length of the CDR3 is 13 residues. Germline loops: CDR1 SEHNR, CDR2 FQNEAQ (reference sequence). Deletions cut 4 bases from V and 4 bases from J, with 10 bases between. The CDR3 DNA sequence: TGTGCCAGCAGCTCCGTAAATCGCTATGGCTACACCTTC. Translating it yields CASSSVNRYGYTF.

The chain has TRBV28 and TRBJ2-7, with 10 bases matching TRBD2. The CDR3 runs 14 residues. Germline V lookup: CDR1 MDHEN, CDR2 SYDVKM. With V trimmed by 4 bases and J by 9 bases, 9 bases remained unmatched. CDR3 protein: CASSYSGRTTRQYF. Here the CDR3 DNA reads TGTGCCAGCAGTTATAGCGGGAGGACGACCAGGCAGTACTTC.

This sequence joins TRBV2 and TRBJ2-2; perhaps D is TRBD1 or TRBD2 (6 bases each). The CDR3 is 14 amino acids. V was clipped by 6 bases and J by 6 bases, with 14 bases between them. CDR1 and CDR2 from the germline V gene are SNHLY and FYNNEI. The CDR3 protein is CASRATEGAGELFF. DNA of the CDR3: TGTGCCAGCAGAGCGACGGAGGGGGCCGGGGAGCTGTTTTTT.

The chain uses TRBV30 and TRBJ2-2; 7 positions agree with TRBD1. Germline trimming cut 2 bases from V and 0 bases from J; bases unmatched to any gene: 3. The CDR3 length is 15 residues. Per the germline V gene, CDR1 is GTSNPN and CDR2 is SVGIG (reference sequence). The CDR3 nucleotides are TGTGCCTGGAGTACCGGGACAGCGAACACCGGGGAGCTGTTTTTT. Translating it yields CAWSTGTANTGELFF.

The gene calls are TRBV30 and TRBJ1-2; the D gene is possibly TRBD1 (5 bases). V lost 6 bases and J 5 bases, leaving 13 bases between the germline ends. Germline-derived CDR1 and CDR2 are GTSNPN and SVGIG (reference sequence). This CDR3 is built from 12 residues. The CDR3 here is CACPRAAYGYTF. The CDR3 DNA is TGTGCCTGCCCCAGGGCAGCTTATGGCTACACCTTC.

This clone was counted many times. The J gene is TRBJ1-5, the V gene TRBV7-9, with D possibly TRBD1 on 6 matching bases. There are 13 residues in the CDR3. The V gene lost 5 bases and the J gene lost 7 bases, with 12 bases spanning the gap. CDR1 SEHNR and CDR2 FQNEAQ come from the germline V gene (reference sequence). Written as DNA, the CDR3 is TGTGCCAGCAGCCCAGGGGTGTTCCAGCCCCAGCATTTT. It codes for CASSPGVFQPQHF.

The gene calls are TRBV28 and TRBJ2-1; D unclear. V was shortened by 5 bases and J by 4 bases, with 9 bases between the two germline ends. The length of the CDR3 is 13 residues. Germline V lookup: CDR1 MDHEN, CDR2 SYDVKM. The CDR3 sequence is CASSRGLYNEQFF. The CDR3 nucleotides read TGTGCCAGCAGTAGAGGCCTTTACAATGAGCAGTTCTTC.

This sequence joins TRBV5-6 and TRBJ2-3; the D call may be TRBD1 or TRBD2 (5 bases each). CDR3 length: 16 amino acids. The V and J ends lost 3 bases and 0 bases respectively, with 14 bases between them. Germline V gene sequence: CDR1 SGHDT, CDR2 YYEEEE. CDR3 amino acids: CASSWGKGPSTDTQYF. The CDR3 DNA reads TGTGCCAGCAGCTGGGGGAAAGGGCCTAGCACAGATACGCAGTATTTT.

The chain recombines TRBV6-6 with TRBJ1-5; D possibly corresponds to TRBD1 (5 bases). This CDR3 comprises 16 residues. The V end was cut by 5 bases, the J end by 0 bases, with 14 bases between. The germline CDR1 and CDR2 sequences are MNHNY and SVGAGI (reference sequence). The CDR3 region has the DNA TGTGCCAGCAGTGGTCGACAGAGTTATAGCAATCAGCCCCAGCATTTT. Translation: CASSGRQSYSNQPQHF.

Only a few counts were recorded for this clone. The chain links TRBV24-1 to TRBJ1-2, with a weak D call TRBD1 (6 bases). V was clipped by 4 bases and J by 7 bases, with 12 bases between them. The CDR3 consists of 13 residues. Germline CDR1 and CDR2: KGHDR and SFDVKD. The CDR3, as DNA: TGTGCCACCAGTGACAGGGGTTTTTTTGGCTACACCTTC. As protein: CATSDRGFFGYTF.

This chain connects TRBV9 to TRBJ2-3; no reliable D call. The germline V gene has CDR1 SGDLS and CDR2 YYNGEE. There are 12 residues in the CDR3. Trimming removed 4 bases at V and 5 bases at J, with 8 bases between. The CDR3 sequence is CASSQQQDTQYF. As DNA, the CDR3 is TGTGCCAGCAGCCAACAACAAGATACGCAGTATTTT.

J is TRBJ2-7 and V is TRBV28, with unresolved D. Germline lookup yields CDR1 MDHEN and CDR2 SYDVKM. The CDR3 is 16 amino acids. Trimming shortened V by 0 bases and J by 0 bases, and 12 bases separated the two germline ends. Here the CDR3 reads CASSLWAAGTSYEQYF. The CDR3 DNA reads TGTGCCAGCAGTTTATGGGCGGCAGGAACCTCCTACGAGCAGTACTTC.

The chain employs TRBV19 and TRBJ1-5, with D possibly TRBD1 on 6 matching bases. The V end lost 3 bases, the J end lost 11 bases, and 14 bases lay between the germline ends. The CDR3 runs 13 residues. Looked up from germline, CDR1 is LNHDA and CDR2 is SQIVND (reference sequence). CDR3 in amino acids: CASSIGQLQAQHF. DNA of the CDR3: TGTGCCAGTAGTATCGGACAGCTGCAAGCCCAGCATTTT.

The chain carries TRBV10-3 and TRBJ2-3, with D unclear. This CDR3 has 13 residues. V lost 7 bases and J lost 5, with 13 bases in between. From germline, CDR1 is ENHRY and CDR2 SYGVKD. CDR3 region: CAIKGPSRDTQYF. CDR3 DNA: TGTGCCATCAAAGGGCCGTCAAGAGATACGCAGTATTTT.

The chain recombines TRBV29-1 with TRBJ1-2; a weak D match, TRBD1 (5 bases). V was clipped by 5 bases and J by 1 base, with 14 bases between them. Germline lookup yields CDR1 SQVTM and CDR2 ANQGSEA. This CDR3 is 14 amino acids long. CDR3 loop: CSVPRGSGNYGYTF. DNA for the CDR3: TGCAGCGTTCCGCGGGGGAGCGGTAACTATGGCTACACCTTC.

The chain carries TRBV5-1 and TRBJ2-2, with 14 bases that match TRBD2. There are 19 residues in the CDR3. Looked up from germline, CDR1 is SGHRS and CDR2 is YFSETQ. V lost 4 bases to trimming and J lost 0 bases; unmatched junction nucleotides: 8. CDR3 residues: CASSRWGTSGSPNTGELFF. For the CDR3, the DNA is TGCGCCAGCAGCCGTTGGGGGACTAGCGGGAGTCCGAACACCGGGGAGCTGTTTTTT.

J is TRBJ2-7 and V is TRBV9, with D perhaps matching TRBD1 or TRBD2 (6 bases each). This CDR3 spans 13 amino acids. V was trimmed by 6 bases and J by 2 bases, leaving 12 bases between them. CDR1 and CDR2 (germline): SGDLS, YYNGEE. For the CDR3, the DNA is TGTGCCAGCACCCGGGGGCCCCCCTACGAGCAGTACTTC. Its protein is CASTRGPPYEQYF.

The V gene is TRBV15, the J gene TRBJ1-2, with D perhaps matching TRBD1 (6 bases). CDR1 LNHNV and CDR2 YYDKDF come from the germline V gene (reference sequence). CDR3 length: 14 residues. Trimming shortened V by 1 base and J by 4 bases, and 10 bases separated the two germline ends. Here the CDR3 reads CATSRAGGGYGYTF. The CDR3 DNA sequence: TGTGCCACCAGCAGAGCTGGAGGGGGCTATGGCTACACCTTC.